A single sample is the source of the 14 T cell receptor beta chains below, sequenced in a study of T cells after yellow fever vaccination. TCRdb re-analysed the 5' RACE reads in MiXCR, keeping a single row per CDR3 protein. Of a few hundred thousand distinct CDR3 sequences listed, 8.7% are singletons. This specimen was CD4+ T cells sorted from PBMCs, taken 5 days after the yellow fever booster vaccination. These receptors all stem from a young man who received the YFV17D yellow fever vaccine.

The chain combines TRBV6-5 with TRBJ2-2; D call uncertain. CDR1 is MNHEY, CDR2 SVGAGI, per germline. V was shortened by 5 bases and J by 1 base, with 8 bases between the two germline ends. CDR3 size: 14 residues. The CDR3: CASSRVMNTGELFF. As DNA, the CDR3 is TGTGCCAGCAGTAGGGTAATGAACACCGGGGAGCTGTTTTTT.

The V gene is TRBV5-8, the J gene TRBJ2-3; 8 bases line up with TRBD1. After removal of 2 bases from V and 4 bases from J, the junction contained 6 bases not matched to a gene. This CDR3 comprises 15 residues. CDR1 and CDR2 (germline): SGHTS, YDEGEE. The DNA for the CDR3 is TGTGCCAGCAGCTTAGGCCGGACAGGGTCAGATACGCAGTATTTT. Translating gives CASSLGRTGSDTQYF.

This clonotype was recorded a few times. The chain recombines TRBV11-3 with TRBJ2-1; 9 positions agree with TRBD1. CDR3 size: 14 residues. The V gene end was trimmed by 6 bases and the J gene end by 4 bases; junction bases not matched to a gene: 4. Germline V gene lookup returns CDR1 SGHNT and CDR2 YENEEA. CDR3 residues: CASSWTGAYNEQFF. CDR3 bases: TGTGCCAGCAGTTGGACAGGGGCGTACAATGAGCAGTTCTTC.

This clonotype was seen a handful of times. The rearrangement joins TRBV27 to TRBJ1-1; D not certain. Germline V gene lookup returns CDR1 MNHEY and CDR2 SMNVEV (reference sequence). The V end was cut by 1 base, the J end by 1 base, with 4 bases between. This CDR3 region has 13 residues. This CDR3 is CASSLYRNTEAFF. The CDR3, as DNA: TGTGCCAGCAGTTTATACCGGAACACTGAAGCTTTCTTT.

This clonotype was seen repeatedly, ten times or more. The J gene is TRBJ1-1, the V gene TRBV6-5, with D perhaps TRBD1 (6 bases). V was clipped by 2 bases and J by 5 bases, with 15 bases between them. The CDR3 runs to 15 residues. Germline lookup yields CDR1 MNHEY and CDR2 SVGAGI. The CDR3 region is CASSYASAGETEAFF. CDR3 DNA sequence: TGTGCCAGCAGTTACGCGTCCGCAGGGGAGACTGAAGCTTTCTTT.

The rearrangement links TRBV29-1 to TRBJ1-1; no firm D call. The germline V and J ends were trimmed by 4 bases and 2 bases, with 8 bases remaining between them. Germline CDR1 SQVTM, CDR2 ANQGSEA. This CDR3 contains 12 residues. CDR3 protein: CSVAYRNTEAFF. The CDR3 DNA reads TGCAGCGTTGCGTACAGAAACACTGAAGCTTTCTTT.

The rearrangement links TRBV20-1 to TRBJ2-4; D is unclear. The germline V gene has CDR1 DFQATT and CDR2 SNEGSKA (reference sequence). Trimming took off 0 bases at V and 6 bases at J, with 12 bases between the two ends. The CDR3 spans 14 residues. The CDR3 loop is CSAREGSSPNIQYF. CDR3 DNA: TGCAGTGCTAGAGAGGGATCCAGTCCAAACATTCAGTACTTC.

This clonotype was counted a few times. V gene TRBV20-1 combines with J gene TRBJ1-2; the match to TRBD1 covers 7 bases. From germline, CDR1 is DFQATT and CDR2 SNEGSKA (reference sequence). The CDR3 runs 14 residues. Trimming removed 1 base from V and 7 bases from J; junction bases left unmatched: 9. As DNA, the CDR3 is TGCAGTGCTAGAGCCTCAATGACAGGGTCTGGCTACACCTTC. This encodes CSARASMTGSGYTF.

This clonotype was seen ten or more times. The chain recombines TRBV7-2 with TRBJ1-2; 7 positions match TRBD1. Germline V gene lookup returns CDR1 SGHTA and CDR2 FQGNSA. With 5 bases clipped from V and 6 bases from J, the junction kept 12 bases outside the gene matches. CDR3 length: 15 amino acids. CDR3 in DNA: TGTGCCAGCAGCGCCCGGGAGGGGGCGCGGGATGGCTACACCTTC. It codes for CASSAREGARDGYTF.

As to this clonotype: A read error may explain this, as a much larger clone is one base away. The chain employs TRBV5-1 and TRBJ2-5, with D perhaps TRBD1 (5 bases). CDR1 SGHRS and CDR2 YFSETQ come from the germline V gene. The CDR3 is 15 residues long. This CDR3 is CASSLAGGRAETKYF. Here the CDR3 DNA reads TGCGCCAGCAGCTTGGCGGGCGGCAGGGCGGAGACCAAGTACTTC.

The chain couples TRBV3-1 to TRBJ2-1, with D unclear. CDR3 length: 14 amino acids. The germline V and J ends were trimmed by 3 bases and 10 bases, with 16 bases remaining between them. Germline lookup yields CDR1 LGHDT and CDR2 YNNKEL (reference sequence). The DNA of the CDR3 is TGTGCCAGCAGCCAGAGTGCCCCGCCAAACGAGCAGTTCTTC. Its translation: CASSQSAPPNEQFF.

This clonotype was detected many times. The CDR3 region has the DNA TGCGCCAGCAGCCATGGAGGGAGGTCCGGGGAGCTGTTTTTT. It specifies CASSHGGRSGELFF. The chain couples TRBV5-1 to TRBJ2-2, with D possibly TRBD2 on 6 matching bases. The CDR3 runs 14 residues. Germline V gene lookup returns CDR1 SGHRS and CDR2 YFSETQ. Between the trimmed V and J ends, which lost 4 bases and 6 bases, there was a span of 13 bases. Full variable domain (outside the CDR3, taken from reference TRBV5-1 and TRBJ2-2): KAGVTQTPRYLIKTRGQQVTLSCSPISGHRSVSWYQQTPGQGLQFLFEYFSETQRNKGNFPGRFSGRQFSNSRSEMNVSTLELGDSALYLCASSHGGRSGELFFGEGSRLTVL.

The V call is TRBV5-6, the J call TRBJ2-7; D unclear. V shed 3 bases and J shed 4 bases, with 11 bases lying between them. Looked up from germline, CDR1 is SGHDT and CDR2 is YYEEEE. This CDR3 contains 13 residues. CDR3 coding DNA: TGTGCCAGCAGCTACAGCACAGAATACGAGCAGTACGTC. It codes for CASSYSTEYEQYV.

The chain combines TRBV11-2 with TRBJ2-3, with D possibly called TRBD1 or TRBD2 (5 bases each). Between the trimmed V and J ends, which lost 5 bases and 2 bases, there was a span of 11 bases. From germline, CDR1 is SGHAT and CDR2 FQNNGV. The CDR3 is 14 amino acids. The CDR3 protein is CASSPRGPTDTQYF. CDR3 in DNA: TGTGCCAGCAGCCCGAGGGGCCCCACAGATACGCAGTATTTT.